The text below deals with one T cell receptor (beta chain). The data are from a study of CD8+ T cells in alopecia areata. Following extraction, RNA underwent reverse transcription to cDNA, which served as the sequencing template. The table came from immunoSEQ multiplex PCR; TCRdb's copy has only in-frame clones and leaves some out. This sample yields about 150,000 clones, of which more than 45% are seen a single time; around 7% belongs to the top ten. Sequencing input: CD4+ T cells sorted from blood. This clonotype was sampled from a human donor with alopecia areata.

CDR3 in amino acids: CASSLATREETQYF. CDR3 nucleotide sequence: TGCGCCAGCAGCTTGGCGACCAGGGAAGAGACCCAGTACTTC. The chain recombines TRBV5-1 with TRBJ2-5; D might be TRBD1 (5 bases). Germline V lookup: CDR1 SGHRS, CDR2 YFSETQ. Trimming took 0 bases from V and 3 from J, leaving 9 bases between them. This CDR3 contains 14 residues.